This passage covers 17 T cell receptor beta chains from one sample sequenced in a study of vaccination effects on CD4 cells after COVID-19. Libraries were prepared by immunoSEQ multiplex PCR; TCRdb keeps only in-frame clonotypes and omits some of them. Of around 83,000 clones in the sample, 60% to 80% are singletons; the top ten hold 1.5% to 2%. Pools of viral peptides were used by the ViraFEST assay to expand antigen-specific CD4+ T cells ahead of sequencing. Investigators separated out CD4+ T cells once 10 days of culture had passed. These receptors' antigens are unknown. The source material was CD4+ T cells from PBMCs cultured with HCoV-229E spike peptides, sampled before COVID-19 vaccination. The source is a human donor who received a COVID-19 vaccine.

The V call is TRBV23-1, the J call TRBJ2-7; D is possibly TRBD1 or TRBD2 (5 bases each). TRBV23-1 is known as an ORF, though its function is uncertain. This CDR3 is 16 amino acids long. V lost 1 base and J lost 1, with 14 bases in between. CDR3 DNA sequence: TGCGCCAGCAGTCAATGGGGCGGAACTAGTTCCTACGAGCAGTACGTC. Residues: CASSQWGGTSSYEQYV.

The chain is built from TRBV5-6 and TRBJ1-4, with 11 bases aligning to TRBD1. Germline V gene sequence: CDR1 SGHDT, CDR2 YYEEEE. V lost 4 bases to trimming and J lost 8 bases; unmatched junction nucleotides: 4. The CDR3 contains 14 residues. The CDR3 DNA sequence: TGTGCCAGCAGCCTCGGGACAGGGGGAGAAAAACTGTTTTTT. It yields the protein CASSLGTGGEKLFF.

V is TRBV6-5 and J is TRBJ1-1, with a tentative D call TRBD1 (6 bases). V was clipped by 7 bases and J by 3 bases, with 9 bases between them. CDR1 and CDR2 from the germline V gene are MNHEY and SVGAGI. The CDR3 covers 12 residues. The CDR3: CASTGEYTEAFF. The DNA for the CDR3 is TGTGCCAGCACAGGGGAGTACACTGAAGCTTTCTTT.

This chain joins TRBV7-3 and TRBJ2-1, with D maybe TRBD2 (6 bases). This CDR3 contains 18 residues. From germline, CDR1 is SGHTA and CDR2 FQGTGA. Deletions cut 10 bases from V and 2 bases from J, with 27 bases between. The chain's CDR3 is CAINSMLKLAGPYNEQFF. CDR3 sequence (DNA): TGTGCCATCAACTCCATGCTTAAACTAGCAGGCCCCTACAATGAGCAGTTCTTC.

DNA for the CDR3: TGCGCCAGCAGCCTCGGTCCGCGGCAGGTCAGGGCTGAAGCTTTCTTT. It translates to CASSLGPRQVRAEAFF. The chain employs TRBV5-1 and TRBJ1-1; a weak D match, TRBD1 (5 bases). CDR1 is SGHRS, CDR2 YFSETQ, per germline. The ends were cut back, 4 bases at V and 6 bases at J, with 22 bases in the middle. The CDR3 has 16 residues.

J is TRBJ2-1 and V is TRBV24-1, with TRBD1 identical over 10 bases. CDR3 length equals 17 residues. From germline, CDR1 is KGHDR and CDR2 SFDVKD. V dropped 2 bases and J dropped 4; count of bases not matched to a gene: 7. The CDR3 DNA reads TGTGCCACCAGTGATTCCCACCGGGACAGGGGTTACAATGAGCAGTTCTTC. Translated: CATSDSHRDRGYNEQFF.

The CDR3, as DNA: TGTGCCAGCAGCTTGGGTTGGACGGTGAAGAATTCACCCCTCCACTTT. Its translation: CASSLGWTVKNSPLHF. The V and J genes are TRBV5-6 and TRBJ1-6; D gene unclear. The ends were cut back, 0 bases at V and 7 bases at J, with 14 bases in the middle. The germline CDR1 and CDR2 sequences are SGHDT and YYEEEE. The CDR3 is 16 residues long.

CDR3: CASSLRTPTNEKLFF. CDR3 nucleotides: TGTGCCAGCAGCCTCCGGACTCCAACTAATGAAAAACTGTTTTTT. The chain carries TRBV3-1 (or the pseudogene TRBV3-2) and TRBJ1-4; the D is unclear. CDR1 and CDR2 from the germline V gene are LGHDT and YNNKEL (reference sequence). CDR3 size: 15 residues. With 4 bases removed from V and 0 bases from J, the gap between germline ends came to 9 bases.

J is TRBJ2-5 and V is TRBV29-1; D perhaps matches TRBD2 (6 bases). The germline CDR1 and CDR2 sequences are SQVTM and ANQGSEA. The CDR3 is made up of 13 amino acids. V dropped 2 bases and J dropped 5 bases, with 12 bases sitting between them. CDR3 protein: CSVETTRRETQYF. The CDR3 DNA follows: TGCAGCGTTGAAACGACTAGGCGGGAGACCCAGTACTTC.

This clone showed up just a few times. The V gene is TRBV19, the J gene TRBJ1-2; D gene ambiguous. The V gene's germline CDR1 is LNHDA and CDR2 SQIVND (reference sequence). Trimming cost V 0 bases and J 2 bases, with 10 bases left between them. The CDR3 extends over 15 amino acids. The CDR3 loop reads CASSIDYRVNYGYTF. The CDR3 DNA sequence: TGTGCCAGTAGTATAGACTATAGGGTAAACTATGGCTACACCTTC. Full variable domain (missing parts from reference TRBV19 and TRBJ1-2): DGGITQSPKYLFRKEGQNVTLSCEQNLNHDAMYWYRQDPGQGLRLIYYSQIVNDFQKGDIAEGYSVSREKKESFPLTVTSAQKNPTAFYLCASSIDYRVNYGYTFGSGTRLTVV.

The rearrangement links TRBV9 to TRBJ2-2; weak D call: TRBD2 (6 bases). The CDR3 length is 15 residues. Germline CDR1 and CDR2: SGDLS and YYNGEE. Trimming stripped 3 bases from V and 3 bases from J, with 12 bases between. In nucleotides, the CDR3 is TGTGCCAGCAGCGGTCCTTGGGGGGACACCGGGGAGCTGTTTTTT. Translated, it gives CASSGPWGDTGELFF.

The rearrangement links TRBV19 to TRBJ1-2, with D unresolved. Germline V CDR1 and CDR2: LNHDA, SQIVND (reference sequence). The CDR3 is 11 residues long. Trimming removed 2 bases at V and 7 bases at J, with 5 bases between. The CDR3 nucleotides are TGTGCCAGTAGTATAAGGTTTGGCTACACCTTC. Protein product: CASSIRFGYTF.

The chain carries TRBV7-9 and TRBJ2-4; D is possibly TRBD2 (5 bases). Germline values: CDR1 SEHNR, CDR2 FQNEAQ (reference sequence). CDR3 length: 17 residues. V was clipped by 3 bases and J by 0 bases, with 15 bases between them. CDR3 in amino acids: CASSLKGGLLAKNIQYF. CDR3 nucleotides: TGTGCCAGCAGCTTGAAAGGCGGGCTTTTAGCCAAAAACATTCAGTACTTC.

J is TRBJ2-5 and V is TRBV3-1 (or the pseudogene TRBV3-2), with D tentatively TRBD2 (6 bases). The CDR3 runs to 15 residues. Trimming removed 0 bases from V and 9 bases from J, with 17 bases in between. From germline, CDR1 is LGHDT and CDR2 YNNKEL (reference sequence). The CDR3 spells CASSQDAGTRRAQYF. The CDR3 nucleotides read TGTGCCAGCAGCCAAGATGCCGGGACCAGGAGGGCCCAGTACTTC.

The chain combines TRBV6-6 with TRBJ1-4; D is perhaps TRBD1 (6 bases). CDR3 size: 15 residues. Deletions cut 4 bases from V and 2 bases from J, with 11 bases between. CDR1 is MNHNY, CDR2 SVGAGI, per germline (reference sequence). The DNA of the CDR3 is TGTGCCAGCAGTTCAAAGGGGGTGACTAATGAAAAACTGTTTTTT. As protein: CASSSKGVTNEKLFF.

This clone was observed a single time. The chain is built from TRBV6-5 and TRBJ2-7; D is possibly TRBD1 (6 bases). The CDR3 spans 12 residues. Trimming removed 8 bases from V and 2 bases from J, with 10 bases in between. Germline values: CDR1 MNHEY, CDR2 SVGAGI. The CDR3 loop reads CASGRDTYEQYV. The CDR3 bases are TGTGCCAGCGGACGGGACACCTACGAGCAGTACGTC.

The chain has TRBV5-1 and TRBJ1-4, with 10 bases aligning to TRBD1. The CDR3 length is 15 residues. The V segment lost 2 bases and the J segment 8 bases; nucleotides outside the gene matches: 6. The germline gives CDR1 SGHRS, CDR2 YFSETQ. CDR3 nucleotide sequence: TGCGCCAGCAGCTTCGCCGGGACAGGGGAAGAAAAACTGTTTTTT. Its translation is CASSFAGTGEEKLFF.